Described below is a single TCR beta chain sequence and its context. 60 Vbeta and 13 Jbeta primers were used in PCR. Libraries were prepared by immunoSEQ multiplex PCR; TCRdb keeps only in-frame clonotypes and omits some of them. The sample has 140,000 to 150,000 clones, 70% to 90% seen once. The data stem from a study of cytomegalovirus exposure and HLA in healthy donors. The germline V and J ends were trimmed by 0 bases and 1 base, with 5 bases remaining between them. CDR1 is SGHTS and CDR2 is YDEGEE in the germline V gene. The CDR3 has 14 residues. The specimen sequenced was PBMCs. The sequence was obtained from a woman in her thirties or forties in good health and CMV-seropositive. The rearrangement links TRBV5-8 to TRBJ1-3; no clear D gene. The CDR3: CASSLVQSGNTIYF. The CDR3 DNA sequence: TGTGCCAGCAGCTTGGTACAGTCTGGAAACACCATATATTTT.